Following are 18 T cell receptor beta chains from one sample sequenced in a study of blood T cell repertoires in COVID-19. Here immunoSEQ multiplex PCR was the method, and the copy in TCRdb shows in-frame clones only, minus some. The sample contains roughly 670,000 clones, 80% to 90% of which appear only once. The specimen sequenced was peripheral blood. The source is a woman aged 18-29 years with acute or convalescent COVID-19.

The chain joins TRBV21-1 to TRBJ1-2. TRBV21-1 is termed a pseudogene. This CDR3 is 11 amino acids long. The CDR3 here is CASSNRVRYTF. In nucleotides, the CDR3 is TGTGCCAGCAGCAACCGGGTGCGCTACACCTTC.

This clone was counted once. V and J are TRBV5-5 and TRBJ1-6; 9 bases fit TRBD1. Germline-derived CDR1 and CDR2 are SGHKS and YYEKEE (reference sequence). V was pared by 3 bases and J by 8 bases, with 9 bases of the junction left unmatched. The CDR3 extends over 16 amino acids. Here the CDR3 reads CASSSLNRGRDSPLHF. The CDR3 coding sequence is TGTGCCAGCAGCTCGCTTAACAGGGGGCGAGATTCACCCCTCCACTTT.

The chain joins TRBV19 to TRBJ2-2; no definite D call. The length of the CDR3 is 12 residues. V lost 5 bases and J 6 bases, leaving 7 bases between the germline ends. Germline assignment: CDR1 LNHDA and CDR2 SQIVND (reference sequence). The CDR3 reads CASSERPGELFF. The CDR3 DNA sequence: TGTGCCAGTAGTGAGAGGCCCGGGGAGCTGTTTTTT. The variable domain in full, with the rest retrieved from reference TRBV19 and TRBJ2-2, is DGGITQSPKYLFRKEGQNVTLSCEQNLNHDAMYWYRQDPGQGLRLIYYSQIVNDFQKGDIAEGYSVSREKKESFPLTVTSAQKNPTAFYLCASSERPGELFFGEGSRLTVL.

CDR3 sequence (DNA): TGTGCCAGTAGATTGAGGGGGTTTAATGAAAAACTGTTTTTT. It is translated as CASRLRGFNEKLFF. The chain is built from TRBV19 and TRBJ1-4; D might be TRBD1 (6 bases). V lost 6 bases, J lost 4 bases, and 12 bases lay in between. The CDR3 is 14 residues long. Germline loops: CDR1 LNHDA, CDR2 SQIVND (reference sequence). Combining the CDR3 with reference TRBV19 and TRBJ1-4 gives the whole variable domain DGGITQSPKYLFRKEGQNVTLSCEQNLNHDAMYWYRQDPGQGLRLIYYSQIVNDFQKGDIAEGYSVSREKKESFPLTVTSAQKNPTAFYLCASRLRGFNEKLFFGSGTQLSVL.

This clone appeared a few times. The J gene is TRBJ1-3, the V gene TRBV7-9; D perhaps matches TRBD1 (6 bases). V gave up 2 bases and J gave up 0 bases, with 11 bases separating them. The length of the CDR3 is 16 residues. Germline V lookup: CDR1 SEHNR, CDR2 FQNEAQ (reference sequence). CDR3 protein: CASSLSRGNSGNTIYF. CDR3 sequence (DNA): TGTGCCAGCAGCTTATCCAGGGGCAACTCTGGAAACACCATATATTTT.

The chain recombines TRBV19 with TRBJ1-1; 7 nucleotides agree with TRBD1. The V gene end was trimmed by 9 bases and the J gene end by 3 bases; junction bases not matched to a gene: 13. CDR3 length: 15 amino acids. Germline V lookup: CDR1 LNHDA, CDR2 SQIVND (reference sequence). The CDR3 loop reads CASKTATGFDTEAFF. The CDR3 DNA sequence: TGTGCCAGCAAAACCGCGACAGGGTTTGACACTGAAGCTTTCTTT.

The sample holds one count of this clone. The CDR3 protein is CASSSWGVDGYTF. The CDR3 DNA is TGTGCCAGCAGTTCCTGGGGAGTCGATGGCTACACCTTC. The chain combines TRBV6-6 with TRBJ1-2, with unresolved D. The CDR3 is made up of 13 amino acids. V lost 4 bases and J lost 6, with 12 bases in between. Germline assignment: CDR1 MNHNY and CDR2 SVGAGI (reference sequence).

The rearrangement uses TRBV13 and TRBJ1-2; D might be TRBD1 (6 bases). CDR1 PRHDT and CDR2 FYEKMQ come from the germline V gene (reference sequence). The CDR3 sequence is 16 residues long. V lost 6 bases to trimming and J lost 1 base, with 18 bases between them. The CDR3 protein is CASRGGEGSFNYGYTF. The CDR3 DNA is TGTGCCAGCAGAGGGGGGGAGGGCTCATTTAACTATGGCTACACCTTC.

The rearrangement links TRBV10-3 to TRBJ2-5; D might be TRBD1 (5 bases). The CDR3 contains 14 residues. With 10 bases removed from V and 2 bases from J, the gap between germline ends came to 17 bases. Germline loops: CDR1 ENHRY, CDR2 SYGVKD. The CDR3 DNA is TGTGCCACCTCAAGGACACCTCAACAAGAGACCCAGTACTTC. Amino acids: CATSRTPQQETQYF.

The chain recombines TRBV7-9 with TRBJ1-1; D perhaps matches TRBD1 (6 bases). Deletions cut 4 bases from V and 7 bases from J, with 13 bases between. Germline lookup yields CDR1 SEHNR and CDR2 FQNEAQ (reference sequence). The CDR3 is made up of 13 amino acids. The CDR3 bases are TGTGCCAGCAGCTCCGGGGGGCTCGGTGAAGCTTTCTTT. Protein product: CASSSGGLGEAFF.

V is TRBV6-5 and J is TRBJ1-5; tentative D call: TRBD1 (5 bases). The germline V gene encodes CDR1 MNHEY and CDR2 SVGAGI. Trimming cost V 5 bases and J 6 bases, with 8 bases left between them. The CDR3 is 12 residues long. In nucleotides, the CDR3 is TGTGCCAGCAGTACCCAGGGTCAGCCCCAGCATTTT. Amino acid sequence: CASSTQGQPQHF.

CDR3: CASSELRTDTQYF. Written as DNA, the CDR3 is TGTGCCAGCAGTGAGCTGAGGACAGATACGCAGTATTTT. This rearrangement joins TRBV2 to TRBJ2-3, with D unclear. Germline-derived CDR1 and CDR2 are SNHLY and FYNNEI. V was cut by 3 bases and J by 3 bases, with 7 bases left in between. The CDR3 spans 13 residues.

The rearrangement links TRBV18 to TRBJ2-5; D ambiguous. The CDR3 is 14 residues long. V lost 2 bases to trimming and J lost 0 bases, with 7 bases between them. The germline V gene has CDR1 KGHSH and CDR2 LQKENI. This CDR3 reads CASSPFPNQETQYF. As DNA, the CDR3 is TGTGCCAGCTCACCATTCCCCAACCAAGAGACCCAGTACTTC.

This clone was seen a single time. The CDR3 DNA reads as TGTGCCAGCAGGTCACAGGGGCCTAATGAAAAACTGTTTTTT. It codes for CASRSQGPNEKLFF. V and J are TRBV28 and TRBJ1-4, with 7 bases identical to TRBD1. Germline V gene sequence: CDR1 MDHEN, CDR2 SYDVKM. CDR3 length: 14 amino acids. J gave up 3 bases and V 6 bases, and 4 bases lay outside the gene matches.

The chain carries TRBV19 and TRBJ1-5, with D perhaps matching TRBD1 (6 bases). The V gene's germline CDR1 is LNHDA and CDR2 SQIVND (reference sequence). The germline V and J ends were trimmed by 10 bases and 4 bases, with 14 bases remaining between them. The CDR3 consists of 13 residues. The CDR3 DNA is TGTGCCACTCACAGGGATTGGAATCAGCCCCAGCATTTT. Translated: CATHRDWNQPQHF.

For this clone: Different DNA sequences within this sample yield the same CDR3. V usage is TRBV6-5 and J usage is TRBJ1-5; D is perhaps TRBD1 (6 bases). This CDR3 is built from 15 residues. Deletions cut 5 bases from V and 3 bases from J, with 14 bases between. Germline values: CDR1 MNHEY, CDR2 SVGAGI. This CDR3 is CASSPGTGYNQPQHF. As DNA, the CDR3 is TGTGCCAGCAGTCCGGGAACAGGGTACAATCAGCCCCAGCATTTT.

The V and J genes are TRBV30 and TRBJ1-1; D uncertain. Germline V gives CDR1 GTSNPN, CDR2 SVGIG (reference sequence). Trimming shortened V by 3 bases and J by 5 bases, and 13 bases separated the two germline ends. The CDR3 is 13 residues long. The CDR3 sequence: CAWRETARTEAFF. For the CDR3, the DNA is TGTGCCTGGAGGGAGACGGCGCGGACTGAAGCTTTCTTT.

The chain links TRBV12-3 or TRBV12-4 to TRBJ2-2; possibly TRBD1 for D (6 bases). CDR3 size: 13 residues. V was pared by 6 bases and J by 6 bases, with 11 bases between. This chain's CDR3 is CASSPNRAGELFF. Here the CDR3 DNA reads TGTGCCAGCAGCCCCAACAGGGCCGGGGAGCTGTTTTTT.